This entry describes one T cell receptor (beta chain). Data came from immunoSEQ multiplex PCR; TCRdb stores just in-frame clones and leaves some out. The top ten hold about 11% of the sample, which has about 160,000 clones, about 90% seen once. These data are taken from a study of control samples from healthy donors and cancer patients. The CDR3 has 14 amino acids. V shed 1 base and J shed 7 bases, with 11 bases lying between them. In germline, CDR1 is LGHDT, CDR2 YNNKEL (reference sequence). The chain joins TRBV3-1 (or the pseudogene TRBV3-2) to TRBJ1-5; the D gene is possibly TRBD1 (5 bases). The receptor was derived from a man aged 25-45 years in good health. Sample: blood. In DNA, the CDR3 is TGTGCCAGCAGCCAAGGGGGTGGGGGGCAGCCCCAGCATTTT. Translation: CASSQGGGGQPQHF.